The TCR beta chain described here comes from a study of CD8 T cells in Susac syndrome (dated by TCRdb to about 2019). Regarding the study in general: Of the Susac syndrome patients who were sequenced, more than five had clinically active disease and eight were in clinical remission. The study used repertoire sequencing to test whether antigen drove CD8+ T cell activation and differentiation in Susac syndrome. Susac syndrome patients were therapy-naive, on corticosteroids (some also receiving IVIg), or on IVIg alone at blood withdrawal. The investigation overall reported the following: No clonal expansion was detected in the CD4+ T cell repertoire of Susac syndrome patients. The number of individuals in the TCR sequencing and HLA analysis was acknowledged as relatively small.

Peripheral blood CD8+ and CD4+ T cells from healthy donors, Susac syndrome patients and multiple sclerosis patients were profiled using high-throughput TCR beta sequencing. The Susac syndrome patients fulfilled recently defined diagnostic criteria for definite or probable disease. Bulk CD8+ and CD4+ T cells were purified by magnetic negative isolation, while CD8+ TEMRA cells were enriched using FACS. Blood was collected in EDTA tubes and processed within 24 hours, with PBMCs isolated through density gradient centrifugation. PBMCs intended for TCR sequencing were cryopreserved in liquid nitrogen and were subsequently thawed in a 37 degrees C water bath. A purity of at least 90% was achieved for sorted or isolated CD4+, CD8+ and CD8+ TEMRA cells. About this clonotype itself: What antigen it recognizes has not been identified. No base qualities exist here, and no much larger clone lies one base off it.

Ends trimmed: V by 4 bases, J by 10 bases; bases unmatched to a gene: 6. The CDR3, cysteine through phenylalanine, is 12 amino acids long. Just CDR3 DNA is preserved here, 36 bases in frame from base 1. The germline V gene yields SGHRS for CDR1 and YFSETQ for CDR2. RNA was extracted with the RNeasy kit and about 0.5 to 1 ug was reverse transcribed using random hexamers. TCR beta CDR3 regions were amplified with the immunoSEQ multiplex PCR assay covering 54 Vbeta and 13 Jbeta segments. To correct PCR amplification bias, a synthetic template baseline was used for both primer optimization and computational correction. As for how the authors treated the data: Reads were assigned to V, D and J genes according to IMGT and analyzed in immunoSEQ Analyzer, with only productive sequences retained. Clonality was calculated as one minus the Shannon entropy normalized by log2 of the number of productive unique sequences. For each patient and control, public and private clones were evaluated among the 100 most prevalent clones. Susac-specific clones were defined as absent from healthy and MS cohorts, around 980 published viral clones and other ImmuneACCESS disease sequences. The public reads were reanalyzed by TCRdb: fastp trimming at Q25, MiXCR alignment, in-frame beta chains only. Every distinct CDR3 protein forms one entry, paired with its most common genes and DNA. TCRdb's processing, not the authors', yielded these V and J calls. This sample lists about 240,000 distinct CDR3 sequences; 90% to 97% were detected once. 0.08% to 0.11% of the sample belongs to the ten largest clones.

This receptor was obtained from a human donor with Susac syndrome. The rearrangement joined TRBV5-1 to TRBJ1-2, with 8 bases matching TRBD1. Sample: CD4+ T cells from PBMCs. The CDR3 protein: CASSPGQAHYTF. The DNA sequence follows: TGCGCCAGCAGCCCGGGACAGGCCCACTACACCTTC.